Following are 11 T cell receptor beta chains from one sample sequenced in a study of blood T cell repertoires in COVID-19. Assay used: immunoSEQ multiplex PCR; TCRdb lists only in-frame clones, some missing. The top ten hold 1.3% of the sample, which has around 280,000 clones, approximately 86% seen once. Sequencing used peripheral blood. The receptors here all came from a man aged 65 to 85 with acute or convalescent COVID-19.

The genes are TRBV6-6 and TRBJ1-5; 8 nucleotides line up with TRBD1. The trim removed 8 bases at V and 1 base at J, leaving 4 bases unmatched. The CDR3 is 14 residues long. The V gene's germline CDR1 is MNHNY and CDR2 SVGAGI (reference sequence). CDR3 sequence (DNA): TGTGCCAGCGGCCACAGGGGGAGCAATCAGCCCCAGCATTTT. This gives the protein CASGHRGSNQPQHF.

The rearrangement joins TRBV19 to TRBJ1-4, with D tentatively TRBD1 (5 bases). Germline CDR1 is LNHDA and CDR2 is SQIVND (reference sequence). Trimming removed 7 bases from V and 5 bases from J, with 17 bases in between. The CDR3 is made up of 15 amino acids. For the CDR3, the DNA is TGTGCCAGTACTCCCTCAGGGAGGATAAATGAAAAACTGTTTTTT. Protein sequence: CASTPSGRINEKLFF.

The V gene is TRBV6-5, the J gene TRBJ1-2; 8 bases map to TRBD1. This CDR3 comprises 14 residues. Germline CDR1 MNHEY, CDR2 SVGAGI. The ends lost 6 bases at V and 5 bases at J; junction bases unmatched: 8. CDR3 region: CASSEGDRLYGYTF. In DNA, the CDR3 is TGTGCCAGCAGCGAGGGGGACAGGCTTTATGGCTACACCTTC.

V and J are TRBV12-3 or TRBV12-4 and TRBJ2-3; D is unclear. V lost 3 bases and J 1 base, leaving 5 bases between the germline ends. The length of the CDR3 is 13 residues. The CDR3 sequence: CASSFLGTDTQYF. As DNA, the CDR3 is TGTGCCAGCAGTTTCCTCGGCACAGATACGCAGTATTTT.

This chain links TRBV7-6 with TRBJ2-3; 13 bases align to TRBD2. Germline values: CDR1 SGHVS, CDR2 FNYEAQ. CDR3 length: 16 amino acids. Trimming took 6 bases from V and 3 from J; bases not matched to a gene: 6. CDR3 protein: CASRKGTSGITDTQYF. In DNA, the CDR3 is TGTGCCAGCAGAAAAGGGACTAGCGGGATTACAGATACGCAGTATTTT.

The V gene is TRBV6-6, the J gene TRBJ2-5; TRBD2 matches at 7 bases. Trimming cost V 5 bases and J 4 bases; bases outside gene matches: 13. This CDR3 has 16 amino acids. Germline CDR1 MNHNY, CDR2 SVGAGI (reference sequence). The CDR3 is CASSAKTSLGGETQYF. CDR3 DNA sequence: TGTGCCAGCAGTGCCAAGACTAGCCTTGGGGGAGAGACCCAGTACTTC.

The V and J genes are TRBV9 and TRBJ2-6; possibly TRBD1 for D (5 bases). The length of the CDR3 is 15 residues. Per the germline V gene, CDR1 is SGDLS and CDR2 is YYNGEE. Trimming shortened V by 3 bases and J by 1 base, and 8 bases separated the two germline ends. CDR3 residues: CASSDQGSGANVLTF. For the CDR3, the DNA is TGTGCCAGCAGCGATCAGGGTTCTGGGGCCAACGTCCTGACTTTC.

The CDR3 region has the DNA TGTGCCAGTAGTCCCCGACAGGGACCGACTAATGAAAAACTGTTTTTT. It codes for CASSPRQGPTNEKLFF. This chain uses TRBV19 with TRBJ1-4, with 7 bases identical to TRBD1. Trimming took 5 bases from V and 2 from J; bases not matched to a gene: 8. There are 16 residues in the CDR3. Germline values: CDR1 LNHDA, CDR2 SQIVND (reference sequence).

V gene TRBV5-1 combines with J gene TRBJ2-1; D may be TRBD2 (7 bases). V lost 0 bases and J lost 5, with 18 bases in between. Germline V gene data show CDR1 as SGHRS and CDR2 as YFSETQ. This CDR3 region has 17 residues. The CDR3 loop reads CASSLGSGGGHDNEQFF. CDR3 in DNA: TGCGCCAGCAGCTTGGGGTCCGGCGGGGGCCACGACAATGAGCAGTTCTTC. Full variable domain (missing parts from reference TRBV5-1 and TRBJ2-1): KAGVTQTPRYLIKTRGQQVTLSCSPISGHRSVSWYQQTPGQGLQFLFEYFSETQRNKGNFPGRFSGRQFSNSRSEMNVSTLELGDSALYLCASSLGSGGGHDNEQFFGPGTRLTVL.

V is TRBV10-3 and J is TRBJ2-7, with TRBD1 matching 10 bases. The V gene end was trimmed by 4 bases and the J gene end by 4 bases; junction bases not matched to a gene: 7. The CDR3 runs to 15 residues. From germline, CDR1 is ENHRY and CDR2 SYGVKD. DNA of the CDR3: TGTGCCATCAGTGGCCGGGACAGGGGAATGTACGAGCAGTACTTC. Translation gives CAISGRDRGMYEQYF.

The chain carries TRBV18 and TRBJ2-7, with TRBD1 as a possible D gene (6 bases). Germline assignment: CDR1 KGHSH and CDR2 LQKENI. The CDR3 runs to 11 residues. Trimming cost V 6 bases and J 6 bases, with 9 bases left between them. Here the CDR3 reads CASSKGVEQYF. The CDR3 nucleotides read TGTGCCAGCTCCAAGGGGGTCGAGCAGTACTTC.